This T cell receptor (beta chain) was identified during a study of cytomegalovirus exposure and HLA in healthy donors. Study summary: It was reported in a later analysis that the roughly 120 validation repertoires used the same platform as the approximately 600 first-cohort repertoires. General study points: Reports showed the classifier diagnosing cytomegalovirus status with high specificity and sensitivity. A subsequent analysis found that TCR clusters from the first cohort also tended to co-occur in the approximately 130 validation repertoires, with 90% to 95% of cluster scores above 0. A few CMV-associated chains were confirmed in vitro to be specific for CMV antigens.

Comments on this clone: Its antigen is unidentified.

Per the germline V gene, CDR1 is SGHKS and CDR2 is YYEKEE (reference sequence). V lost 4 bases and J 0 bases, leaving 16 bases between the germline ends. The CDR3 is made up of 17 amino acids. TCRdb's table, derived via immunoSEQ multiplex PCR, lists solely in-frame clones and lacks some. The data show fewer than 400,000 clones, just over 85% seen once. V is TRBV5-5 and J is TRBJ2-2; D is ambiguous. The sequenced sample consisted of PBMCs. This TCR derives from a woman between 18 and 30 years old in good health and CMV-seronegative. The CDR3, as DNA: TGTGCCAGCAGCCCTGAGCGACGGCTACCGAACACCGGGGAGCTGTTTTTT. Translation gives CASSPERRLPNTGELFF.